This note documents a single TCR beta chain sequence. The antigen is undetermined. The junction differs from germline at one of its ends, possibly a read error. PCR amplification relied on 60 Vbeta primers (plus 13 Jbeta primers). Some clones are missing from TCRdb's copy, which holds only in-frame ones; the method was immunoSEQ multiplex PCR. The sample yields roughly 180,000 clones, around four fifths seen once. The germline V gene encodes CDR1 SNHLY and CDR2 FYNNEI. The length of the CDR3 is 13 residues. This sample stems from a study of cytomegalovirus exposure and HLA in healthy donors. Across the study: Sequencing of some 190 million T cells in an earlier analysis found under 120 million unique TCR beta sequences. Study conclusions and caveats: An analysis was carried out at a later point. It showed that HLA-associated TCR beta chains were more clonally expanded than equally common non-associated chains. While the bulk of TCR sequences proved rare, some public TCRs turned up in many donors. The listing of roughly 160 TCR beta chains classed them as cytomegalovirus-associated.

This receptor was identified in a man aged 25-40 years in good health and CMV-seronegative. The J gene is TRBJ1-1, the V gene TRBV2, with 8 bases fitting TRBD1. The sequenced material came from PBMCs. CDR3 sequence: CASTEDRGTEAFF. In DNA, the CDR3 is TGTGCCAGCACTGAAGACAGGGGCACTGAAGCTTTCTTT.